The 7 T cell receptor beta chains in this list originate from one sample, sequenced in a study of T cells in Graves' hyperthyroidism and ophthalmopathy. The TCR beta CDR3 regions underwent amplification using RNA transcripts as the source. TCR CDR3 underwent first-round RT-PCR with the HTBI primer set. MiXCR, applied by TCRdb to the multiplex PCR reads, yields one record per CDR3 protein. The sample consists of more than 300,000 distinct CDR3 sequences, approximately 15% of them appearing once. Sequencing used blood. The receptors derive from a woman aged 55-75 years with Graves' hyperthyroidism.

This clonotype has a single count. V usage is TRBV7-9 and J usage is TRBJ1-6; TRBD1 matches at 7 bases. Germline V CDR1 and CDR2: SEHNR, FQNEAQ (reference sequence). The CDR3 covers 15 residues. V trimming: 5 bases; J trimming: 8 bases; junction bases outside the gene matches: 9. The CDR3 sequence: CASSKPGTEDSPLHF. CDR3 coding DNA: TGTGCCAGCAGCAAACCCGGGACAGAGGATTCACCCCTCCACTTT.

The chain couples TRBV29-1 to TRBJ1-1; possibly TRBD1 for D (6 bases). This CDR3 has 14 residues. Trimming shortened V by 5 bases and J by 8 bases, and 21 bases separated the two germline ends. In germline, CDR1 is SQVTM, CDR2 ANQGSEA. CDR3 in amino acids: CSVSQRFGGLEAFF. The CDR3 DNA sequence: TGCAGCGTTTCTCAAAGATTTGGGGGCCTGGAAGCTTTCTTT.

A note on this clonotype: It may be a read error: a sequence one base away is much more abundant. CDR3 in amino acids: CASSPFGSYSEQFF. The CDR3 nucleotides are TGTGCCAGCAGCCCATTCGGCTCCTACAGTGAGCAGTTCTTC. This chain connects TRBV27 to TRBJ2-1; D gene unclear. This CDR3 is 14 amino acids long. The germline V gene encodes CDR1 MNHEY and CDR2 SMNVEV (reference sequence).

This clonotype was picked up many times. CDR3 nucleotides: TGCAGCGTTGAGGGACAGGCAATAAACACTGAAGCTTTCTTT. This gives the protein CSVEGQAINTEAFF. This chain links TRBV29-1 with TRBJ1-1; 8 nucleotides line up with TRBD1. Trimming removed 3 bases from V and 2 bases from J; junction bases left unmatched: 5. The germline V gene encodes CDR1 SQVTM and CDR2 ANQGSEA. The CDR3 has 14 amino acids.

The rearrangement uses TRBV29-1 and TRBJ2-5; 7 bases map to TRBD2. V shed 7 bases and J 1 base; nucleotides not matched to a gene: 6. In germline, CDR1 is SQVTM, CDR2 ANQGSEA. This CDR3 spans 13 amino acids. CDR3 DNA sequence: TGCAGCGGCTGGACGGGGGGCCAAGAGACCCAGTACTTC. Its protein is CSGWTGGQETQYF.

DNA of the CDR3: TGTGCCAGCAGCGTGACAGGAATTGCGAACACTGAAGCTTTCTTT. Amino acids: CASSVTGIANTEAFF. The chain has TRBV6-1 and TRBJ1-1; D is possibly TRBD1 (6 bases). This CDR3 is 15 amino acids long. V gave up 6 bases and J gave up 1 base, with 15 bases separating them. Germline CDR1 MNHNS, CDR2 SASEGT.

This clonotype showed up just a few times. The chain links TRBV18 to TRBJ1-6; D gene uncertain. Trimming pared 2 bases from V and 4 bases from J, leaving 9 bases between. The CDR3 sequence is 15 residues long. Germline V gene lookup returns CDR1 KGHSH and CDR2 LQKENI. CDR3 DNA: TGTGCCAGCTCACCATTCGGGCAGTATAATTCACCCCTCCACTTT. Translation: CASSPFGQYNSPLHF.